This T cell receptor beta chain appears in the sequencing data of a study of control samples from healthy donors and cancer patients. This CDR3 has 12 residues. The germline gives CDR1 KGHSH, CDR2 LQKENI. V dropped 6 bases and J dropped 5 bases, with 10 bases sitting between them. Clones were sequenced by immunoSEQ multiplex PCR, and TCRdb holds only the in-frame ones, with some missing. The sample includes around 48,000 clones, over 85% of them seen just once. In its sample, this clone was seen once. The clonotype comes from a woman in her forties or fifties with head and neck cancer. The chain links TRBV18 to TRBJ2-5; D may be TRBD2 (6 bases). The sample was PBMCs. This chain's CDR3 is CASSPGDETQYF. In DNA, the CDR3 is TGTGCCAGCTCCCCGGGGGATGAGACCCAGTACTTC.